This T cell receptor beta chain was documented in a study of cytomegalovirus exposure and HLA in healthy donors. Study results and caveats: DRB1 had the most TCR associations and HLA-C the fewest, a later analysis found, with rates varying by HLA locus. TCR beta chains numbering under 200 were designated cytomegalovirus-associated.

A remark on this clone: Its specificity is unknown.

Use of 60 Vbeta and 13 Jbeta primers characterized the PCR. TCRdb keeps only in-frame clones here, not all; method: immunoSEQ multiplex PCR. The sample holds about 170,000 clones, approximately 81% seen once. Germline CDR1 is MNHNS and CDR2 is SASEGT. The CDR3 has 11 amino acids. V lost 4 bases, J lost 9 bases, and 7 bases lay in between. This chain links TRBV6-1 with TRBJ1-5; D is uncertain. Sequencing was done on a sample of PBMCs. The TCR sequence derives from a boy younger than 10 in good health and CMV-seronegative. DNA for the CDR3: TGTGCCAGCAGTGGAGGGCTGCCCCAGCATTTT. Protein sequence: CASSGGLPQHF.